Shown below are 12 T cell receptor beta chains from a single sample sequenced in a study of PD-L1 blockade in urothelial cancer. Time point defined: pretreatment peripheral blood. Sequencing used immunoSEQ multiplex PCR; TCRdb keeps in-frame clones, though not all of them. Among more than 85,000 clones, more than 75% were seen once, and the ten largest hold about 2%. The material sequenced was PBMCs, taken around atezolizumab (anti-PD-L1) treatment. Every receptor here comes from a man between 60 and 75 years old with urothelial cancer.

The V gene is TRBV5-1, the J gene TRBJ1-4; 9 bases map to TRBD1. The V segment lost 5 bases and the J segment 8 bases; nucleotides outside the gene matches: 13. CDR3 length equals 16 residues. Germline-derived CDR1 and CDR2 are SGHRS and YFSETQ. The DNA of the CDR3 is TGCGCCAGCAGGGGGACAGGGATGAGGTTTGAAGAAAAACTGTTTTTT. As protein: CASRGTGMRFEEKLFF.

The genes are TRBV19 and TRBJ2-2, with 8 bases identical to TRBD1. The CDR3 is 15 amino acids. Germline V gene data show CDR1 as LNHDA and CDR2 as SQIVND (reference sequence). The V segment lost 4 bases and the J segment 6 bases; nucleotides outside the gene matches: 7. The CDR3 DNA sequence: TGTGCCAGTAGTAATTACAGGGGGTCTTCCGGGGAGCTGTTTTTT. As protein: CASSNYRGSSGELFF. Complete variable domain (other parts from reference TRBV19 and TRBJ2-2): DGGITQSPKYLFRKEGQNVTLSCEQNLNHDAMYWYRQDPGQGLRLIYYSQIVNDFQKGDIAEGYSVSREKKESFPLTVTSAQKNPTAFYLCASSNYRGSSGELFFGEGSRLTVL.

The chain recombines TRBV28 with TRBJ1-2; possible D gene TRBD1, 5 bases. V lost 6 bases and J lost 2, with 7 bases in between. The CDR3 contains 12 residues. In germline, CDR1 is MDHEN, CDR2 SYDVKM. DNA of the CDR3: TGTGCCAGCAGCGGGGGGAACTATGGCTACACCTTC. This sequence encodes CASSGGNYGYTF.

The chain links TRBV7-2 to TRBJ2-7; tentative D call: TRBD2 (7 bases). Germline CDR1 reads SGHTA; CDR2 reads FQGNSA. The CDR3 runs 16 residues. V dropped 0 bases and J dropped 3 bases, with 15 bases sitting between them. CDR3 coding DNA: TGTGCCAGCAGCTTAGCGATGCGGCGGGGGCTCTACGAGCAGTACTTC. Translated, it gives CASSLAMRRGLYEQYF.

The genes are TRBV29-1 and TRBJ1-4, with unresolved D. CDR1 and CDR2 (germline): SQVTM, ANQGSEA. This CDR3 region has 13 residues. V gave up 4 bases and J gave up 1 base, with 7 bases separating them. CDR3 nucleotides: TGCAGCGTTGGCCTCGGAACTAATGAAAAACTGTTTTTT. This codes for CSVGLGTNEKLFF.

The chain employs TRBV7-3 and TRBJ2-7; D possibly corresponds to TRBD2 (5 bases). The germline CDR1 and CDR2 sequences are SGHTA and FQGTGA. Trimming left V 5 bases short and J 5 bases short, with 13 bases between. There are 13 residues in the CDR3. The CDR3 nucleotides read TGTGCCAGCAGCCTTAGTGACGGGGACGAGCAGTACTTC. Protein sequence: CASSLSDGDEQYF.

The gene calls are TRBV28 and TRBJ1-2; 8 bases match TRBD1. The germline V gene has CDR1 MDHEN and CDR2 SYDVKM. Trimming cost V 5 bases and J 4 bases; bases outside gene matches: 6. The CDR3 is 14 amino acids. DNA for the CDR3: TGTGCCAGCAGTCCCCAGGGGGCCTCCTATGGCTACACCTTC. It is translated as CASSPQGASYGYTF.

In its sample, this clone was seen a few times. This sequence joins TRBV19 and TRBJ2-5; D is undetermined. CDR1 LNHDA and CDR2 SQIVND come from the germline V gene (reference sequence). Deletions cut 6 bases from V and 4 bases from J, with 12 bases between. The CDR3 runs 13 residues. CDR3 DNA: TGTGCCAGTAGCCCGGTCCCCTCAGAGACCCAGTACTTC. Amino acids: CASSPVPSETQYF.

This clone was counted between two and nine times. The chain uses TRBV9 and TRBJ2-5; 7 nucleotides line up with TRBD2. Trimming removed 5 bases from V and 1 base from J; junction bases left unmatched: 14. From germline, CDR1 is SGDLS and CDR2 YYNGEE. The CDR3 contains 17 residues. The chain's CDR3 is CASSPGVTSEGQETQYF. The DNA for the CDR3 is TGTGCCAGCAGTCCGGGCGTCACTAGCGAGGGCCAAGAGACCCAGTACTTC.

CDR3 region: CASSAQGGNQPQHF. The DNA for the CDR3 is TGCGCCAGCAGCGCACAGGGGGGGAATCAGCCCCAGCATTTT. The gene calls are TRBV5-1 and TRBJ1-5, with 8 bases aligning to TRBD1. V trimming: 4 bases; J trimming: 4 bases; junction bases outside the gene matches: 4. This CDR3 has 14 amino acids. CDR1 and CDR2 from the germline V gene are SGHRS and YFSETQ.

The chain has TRBV10-2 and TRBJ2-7; TRBD2 matches 7 bases. This CDR3 region has 16 residues. The germline V gene has CDR1 WSHSY and CDR2 SAAADI. V lost 1 base to trimming and J lost 0 bases; unmatched junction nucleotides: 6. The CDR3 reads CASSEWGGTVSYEQYF. For the CDR3, the DNA is TGCGCCAGCAGTGAGTGGGGAGGGACGGTCTCCTACGAGCAGTACTTC.

This chain links TRBV11-2 with TRBJ2-7, with TRBD2 identical over 8 bases. V shed 5 bases, J shed 0 bases, and the junction held 9 bases outside the gene matches. The germline gives CDR1 SGHAT, CDR2 FQNNGV. This CDR3 spans 16 amino acids. CDR3 sequence (DNA): TGTGCCAGCAGCCCGGGAGGGGTTGGCAGCTCCTACGAGCAGTACTTC. Its protein is CASSPGGVGSSYEQYF.